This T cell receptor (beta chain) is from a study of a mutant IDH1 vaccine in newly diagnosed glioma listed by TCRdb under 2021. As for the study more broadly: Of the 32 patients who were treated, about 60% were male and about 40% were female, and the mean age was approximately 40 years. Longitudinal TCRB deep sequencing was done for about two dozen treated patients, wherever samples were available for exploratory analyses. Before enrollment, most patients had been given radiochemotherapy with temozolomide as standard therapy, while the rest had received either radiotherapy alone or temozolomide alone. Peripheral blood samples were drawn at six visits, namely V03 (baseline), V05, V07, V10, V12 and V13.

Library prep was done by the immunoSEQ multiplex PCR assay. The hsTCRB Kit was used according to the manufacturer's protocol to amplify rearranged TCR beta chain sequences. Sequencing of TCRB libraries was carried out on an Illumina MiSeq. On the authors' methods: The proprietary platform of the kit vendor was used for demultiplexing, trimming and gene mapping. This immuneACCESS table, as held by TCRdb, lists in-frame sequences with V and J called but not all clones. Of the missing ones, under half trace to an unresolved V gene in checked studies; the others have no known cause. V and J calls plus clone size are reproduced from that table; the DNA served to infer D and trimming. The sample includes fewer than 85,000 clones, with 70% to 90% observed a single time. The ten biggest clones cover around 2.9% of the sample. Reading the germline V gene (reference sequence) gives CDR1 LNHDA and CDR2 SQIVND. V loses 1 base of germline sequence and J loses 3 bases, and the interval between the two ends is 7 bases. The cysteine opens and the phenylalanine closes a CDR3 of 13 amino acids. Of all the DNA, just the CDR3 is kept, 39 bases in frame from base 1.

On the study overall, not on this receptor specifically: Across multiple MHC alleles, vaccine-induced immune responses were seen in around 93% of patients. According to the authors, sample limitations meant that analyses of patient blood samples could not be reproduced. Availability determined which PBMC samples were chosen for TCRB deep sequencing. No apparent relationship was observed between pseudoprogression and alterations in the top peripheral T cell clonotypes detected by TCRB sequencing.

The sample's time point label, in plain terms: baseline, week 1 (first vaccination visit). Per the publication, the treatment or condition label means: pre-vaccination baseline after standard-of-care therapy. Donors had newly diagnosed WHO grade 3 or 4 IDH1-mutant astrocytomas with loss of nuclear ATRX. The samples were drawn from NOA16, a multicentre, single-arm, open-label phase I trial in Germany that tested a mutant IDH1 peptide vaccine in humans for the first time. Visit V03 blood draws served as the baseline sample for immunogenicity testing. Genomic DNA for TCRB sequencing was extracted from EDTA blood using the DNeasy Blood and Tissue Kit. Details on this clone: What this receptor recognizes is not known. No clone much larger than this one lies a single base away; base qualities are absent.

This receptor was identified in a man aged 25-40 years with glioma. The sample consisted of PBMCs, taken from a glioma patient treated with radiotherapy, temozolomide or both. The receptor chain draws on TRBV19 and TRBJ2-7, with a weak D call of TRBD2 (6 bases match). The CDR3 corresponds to CASSIGGVYEQYF. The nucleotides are TGTGCCAGTAGTATAGGGGGGGTCTACGAGCAGTACTTC.